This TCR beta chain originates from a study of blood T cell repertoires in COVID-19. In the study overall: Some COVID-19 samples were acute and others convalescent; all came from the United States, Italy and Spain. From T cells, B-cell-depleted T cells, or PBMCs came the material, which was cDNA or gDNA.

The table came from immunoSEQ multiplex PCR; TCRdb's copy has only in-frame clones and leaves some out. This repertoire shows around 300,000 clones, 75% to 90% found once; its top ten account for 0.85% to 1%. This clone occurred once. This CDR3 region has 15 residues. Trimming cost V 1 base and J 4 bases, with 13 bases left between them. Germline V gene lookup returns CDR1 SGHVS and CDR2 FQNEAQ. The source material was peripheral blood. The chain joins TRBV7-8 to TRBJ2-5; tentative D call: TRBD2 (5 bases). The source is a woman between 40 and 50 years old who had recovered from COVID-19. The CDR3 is CASSLVGSSGETQYF. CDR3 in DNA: TGTGCCAGCAGCTTAGTTGGGAGCTCGGGAGAGACCCAGTACTTC.